The rows below give T cell receptor beta chains drawn from one sample of a study of response to subunit inactivated influenza vaccine. TCRdb analysed the RT-PCR reads with MiXCR anew, one entry per CDR3 protein. The data contain around 570,000 distinct CDR3 sequences, 7.6% of them seen just once; the ten biggest clones take up 10% to 15%. The material sequenced was PBMCs from blood, taken roughly 24 months after vaccination. These receptors were obtained from a man aged 50 to 69 who received an inactivated influenza vaccine. CDR3s include the opening cysteine and the closing phenylalanine or tryptophan. The D gene is left open where the match is weak. Size is omitted from some rows. Given values are once, few, many or a class for expanded clones.

length: 13
size: few
V: TRBV10-1
D: NA
J: TRBJ2-5
DNA: TGCGCCAGCAGTTGGACGCCGCGGGAGACCCAGTACTTC
CDR3: CASSWTPRETQYF

length: 15
size: few
V: TRBV5-1
D: TRBD1
J: TRBJ2-7
DNA: TGCGCCAGCAGCCAAAGGACAGGGGGGATCAACGAGCAGTACTTC
CDR3: CASSQRTGGINEQYF

length: 13
size: few
V: TRBV14
D: NA
J: TRBJ2-7
DNA: TGTGCCAGCAGCCAAGGGACAGCCTTAGAGCAGTACTTC
CDR3: CASSQGTALEQYF

length: 16
size: few
V: TRBV7-2
D: TRBD1
J: TRBJ2-5
DNA: TGTGCCAGCAGCCCATACCCCGGACAGGGTACGGAGACCCAGTACTTC
CDR3: CASSPYPGQGTETQYF

length: 13
size: many
V: TRBV7-3
D: NA
J: TRBJ1-1
DNA: TGTGCCAGCAGCCTATCAGGTAGCACTGAAGCTTTCTTT
CDR3: CASSLSGSTEAFF

length: 15
size: many
V: TRBV28
D: TRBD2
J: TRBJ2-2
DNA: TGTGCCAGCAGTTTGGCGGGAGGGGAAGCCGGGGAGCTGTTTTTT
CDR3: CASSLAGGEAGELFF

length: 12
size: few
V: TRBV6-6
D: NA
J: TRBJ2-7
DNA: TGTGCCAGCGTGGGCCGGTTCTACGAGCAGTACTTC
CDR3: CASVGRFYEQYF

length: 14
size: many
V: TRBV20-1
D: NA
J: TRBJ2-2
DNA: TGCAGTGCTAGAGAGGGCCGATCGGTCGGGGAGCTGTTTTTT
CDR3: CSAREGRSVGELFF

length: 14
size: few
V: TRBV12-3/TRBV12-4
D: NA
J: TRBJ1-1
DNA: TGTGCCAGCAGTAAGACAGGTTCGAACACTGAAGCTTTCTTT
CDR3: CASSKTGSNTEAFF

length: 15
size: few
V: TRBV24-1
D: TRBD2
J: TRBJ2-1
DNA: TGTGCCACCAGTGATGCCGGGACTAGCGCGAATGAGCAGTTCTTC
CDR3: CATSDAGTSANEQFF

length: 15
size: many
V: TRBV21-1
D: NA
J: TRBJ2-7
DNA: TGTGCCAGCAGCAAAGTGAGGACAGAAAGCTACGAGCAGTACTTC
CDR3: CASSKVRTESYEQYF

length: 21
size: NA
V: TRBV6-2/TRBV6-3
D: TRBD2
J: TRBJ2-3
DNA: TGTGCCAGCAGTTACTCCAGGACGCTTGGGGGGACTAGCGGGAGCACAGATACGCAGTATTTT
CDR3: CASSYSRTLGGTSGSTDTQYF

length: 13
size: NA
V: TRBV20-1
D: NA
J: TRBJ2-1
DNA: TGCAGTGCTAGGAGGCAGGCCTACAATGAGCAGTTCTTC
CDR3: CSARRQAYNEQFF

length: 16
size: NA
V: TRBV10-3
D: TRBD1
J: TRBJ2-5
DNA: TGTGCCATCAGTGACGTAGACAGGGGGTTACGAGAGACCCAGTACTTC
CDR3: CAISDVDRGLRETQYF

length: 16
size: few
V: TRBV4-2
D: NA
J: TRBJ2-2
DNA: TGTGCCAGCACTCAGACCGGGGGTCTGAACACCGGGGAGCTGTTTTTT
CDR3: CASTQTGGLNTGELFF

length: 16
size: NA
V: TRBV18
D: NA
J: TRBJ2-1
DNA: TGTGCCAGCTCACCGTTAGCTAGCGCCTTCGGTCTTGAGCAGTTCTTC
CDR3: CASSPLASAFGLEQFF

length: 14
size: many
V: TRBV6-5
D: TRBD1
J: TRBJ1-2
DNA: TGTGCCAGCAGTTACTCCGGGACAGTCTATGGCTACACCTTC
CDR3: CASSYSGTVYGYTF

length: 16
size: many
V: TRBV20-1
D: NA
J: TRBJ2-4
DNA: TGCAGTGCTAGATCGGACCAATCTCTAGCCAAAAACATTCAGTACTTC
CDR3: CSARSDQSLAKNIQYF

length: 18
size: NA
V: TRBV10-3
D: TRBD1
J: TRBJ1-4
DNA: TGTGCCATCAGTGAGGGCCAGACAGGGGCCGCCAGTAATGAAAAACTGTTTTTT
CDR3: CAISEGQTGAASNEKLFF

length: 13
size: few
V: TRBV20-1
D: NA
J: TRBJ2-5
DNA: TGCAGTGCGGGCGGTGGGGGTAGGGAGACCCAGTACTTC
CDR3: CSAGGGGRETQYF

length: 13
size: few
V: TRBV28
D: NA
J: TRBJ2-7
DNA: TGTGCCAGCAGACCTGCGGGCATGAACGAGCAGTACTTC
CDR3: CASRPAGMNEQYF

length: 16
size: NA
V: TRBV28
D: TRBD1
J: TRBJ2-7
DNA: TGTGCCAGCACCCATTCGGGCAGGGGGTTCACCTACGAGCAGTACTTC
CDR3: CASTHSGRGFTYEQYF

length: 15
size: NA
V: TRBV7-9
D: NA
J: TRBJ2-5
DNA: TGTGCCAGCAGCTCGCTGACTGGGTACCAAGAGACCCAGTACTTC
CDR3: CASSSLTGYQETQYF

length: 14
size: NA
V: TRBV6-1
D: NA
J: TRBJ1-2
DNA: TGTGCCAGCCCCCTACCCGGGACGAACTATGGCTACACCTTC
CDR3: CASPLPGTNYGYTF

length: 13
size: few
V: TRBV6-4
D: NA
J: TRBJ2-2
DNA: TGTGCCAGCAGTGAACAGAGCACCGGGGAGCTGTTTTTT
CDR3: CASSEQSTGELFF

length: 15
size: NA
V: TRBV5-1
D: TRBD1
J: TRBJ2-7
DNA: TGCGCCAGCAGCTATGGACAGGGGATGGGGTACGAGCAGTACTTC
CDR3: CASSYGQGMGYEQYF